Listed below are T cell receptor beta chains from one sample, sequenced in a study of T cell clones after liver transplantation. TCRdb's table, derived via immunoSEQ multiplex PCR, lists solely in-frame clones and lacks some. The sample holds 50,000 to 70,000 clones; about 73% are singletons and the top ten take 2.5% to 3%. Sample: CD4+ T cells from blood, taken at the roughly 16-month timepoint. All receptors come from a human patient who received a liver transplant. Part of the T cell pool may stem from the graft donor. Each CDR3 is given with its conserved first and last residue. Fields, in order: J gene, D gene, V gene, CDR3 length, clone size, CDR3 DNA, CDR3 protein. D genes are given only for firm matches. Expanded clones get a size class; other rows say once, few or many, or leave the size out.

J: TRBJ2-3
D: TRBD2
V: TRBV2
length: 15
size: NA
DNA: TGTGCCAGCAGTGAAGTTCTAGCGGGCACAGATACGCAGTATTTT
CDR3: CASSEVLAGTDTQYF

J: TRBJ2-3
D: TRBD1
V: TRBV19
length: 14
size: NA
DNA: TGTGCCAGTAGTATAGGAGGGGGCGGGGATACGCAGTATTTT
CDR3: CASSIGGGGDTQYF

J: TRBJ1-2
D: NA
V: TRBV27
length: 13
size: NA
DNA: TGTGCCAGCAGTTCTACAAACAACTATGGCTACACCTTC
CDR3: CASSSTNNYGYTF

J: TRBJ2-5
D: TRBD1
V: TRBV6-5
length: 14
size: NA
DNA: TGTGCCAGCAGCCAGACAGGGGGCCCAGAGACCCAGTACTTC
CDR3: CASSQTGGPETQYF

J: TRBJ2-6
D: NA
V: TRBV6-1
length: 15
size: few
DNA: TGTGCCAGCAGTGAGGGCAGCTCTGGGGCCAACGTCCTGACTTTC
CDR3: CASSEGSSGANVLTF

J: TRBJ2-1
D: TRBD2
V: TRBV7-2
length: 17
size: NA
DNA: TGTGCCAGCAGCTTATTCGCTAGCGGGACGGGAATCAATGAGCAGTTCTTC
CDR3: CASSLFASGTGINEQFF

J: TRBJ1-1
D: NA
V: TRBV6-6
length: 14
size: NA
DNA: TGTGCCAGCAGTTACGATTCAGGGCGTACTGAAGCTTTCTTT
CDR3: CASSYDSGRTEAFF

J: TRBJ1-5
D: TRBD1
V: TRBV27
length: 15
size: NA
DNA: TGTGCCAGCAGTCGAAACCAGGGGGCCAATCAGCCCCAGCATTTT
CDR3: CASSRNQGANQPQHF

J: TRBJ1-2
D: NA
V: TRBV5-1
length: 15
size: NA
DNA: TGCGCCAGCAGCCCGAACTCTAGAGGGGTGGACGGCTACACCTTC
CDR3: CASSPNSRGVDGYTF

J: TRBJ2-5
D: TRBD1
V: TRBV28
length: 14
size: NA
DNA: TGTGCCTTGGGCGCCGACAGGGACGGGGAGACCCAGTACTTC
CDR3: CALGADRDGETQYF

J: TRBJ1-6
D: NA
V: TRBV28
length: 13
size: NA
DNA: TGTGCCAGCAGTGTAGGGTATAATTCACCCCTCCACTTT
CDR3: CASSVGYNSPLHF

J: TRBJ1-3
D: NA
V: TRBV5-1
length: 16
size: NA
DNA: TGCGCCAGCAGCCCACAGGGCGACAGCTCTGGAAACACCATATATTTT
CDR3: CASSPQGDSSGNTIYF

J: TRBJ2-2
D: NA
V: TRBV7-9
length: 14
size: NA
DNA: TGTGCCACCTTGGGAACAGGGAACACCGGGGAGCTGTTTTTT
CDR3: CATLGTGNTGELFF

J: TRBJ2-1
D: NA
V: TRBV4-1
length: 14
size: few
DNA: TGCGCCAGCAGCCAAGATCTACAGGGAAATGAGCAGTTCTTC
CDR3: CASSQDLQGNEQFF

J: TRBJ2-1
D: TRBD2
V: TRBV7-8
length: 18
size: once
DNA: TGTGCCAGCAGCTTAGGGGGACTAAGCGGGAGGGTGGGGAATGAGCAGTTCTTC
CDR3: CASSLGGLSGRVGNEQFF

J: TRBJ1-1
D: NA
V: TRBV18
length: 13
size: NA
DNA: TGTGCCAGCTCACTTAAAGGGAACACTGAAGCTTTCTTT
CDR3: CASSLKGNTEAFF

J: TRBJ2-3
D: TRBD2
V: TRBV4-3
length: 17
size: NA
DNA: TGCGCCAGCAGCCAAGATCGGCTAGCGGGAGTATGGGATACGCAGTATTTT
CDR3: CASSQDRLAGVWDTQYF

J: TRBJ1-2
D: TRBD1
V: TRBV19
length: 18
size: NA
DNA: TGTGCCAGTAGTCCTACCCGAAGGGACAGGGGCCGACGCTATGGCTACACCTTC
CDR3: CASSPTRRDRGRRYGYTF

J: TRBJ1-6
D: NA
V: TRBV28
length: 14
size: once
DNA: TGTGCCAGCAGTCCTAGTGGTAATAATTCACCCCTCCACTTT
CDR3: CASSPSGNNSPLHF

J: TRBJ1-2
D: NA
V: TRBV19
length: 12
size: medium-sized
DNA: TGTGCCAGTAGAGGGAGGGACTATGGCTACACCTTC
CDR3: CASRGRDYGYTF

J: TRBJ1-3
D: NA
V: TRBV5-3
length: 15
size: NA
DNA: TGTGCCAGAAGCTTGCTGGGCAGCTCTGGAAACACCATATATTTT
CDR3: CARSLLGSSGNTIYF

J: TRBJ2-7
D: NA
V: TRBV5-1
length: 15
size: NA
DNA: TGCGCCAGCAGCTTACAACAGTTTGGTGGCGACGAGCAGTACTTC
CDR3: CASSLQQFGGDEQYF

J: TRBJ2-7
D: NA
V: TRBV2
length: 14
size: NA
DNA: TGTGCCAGCAGTGGGCTCAATGGGGAAGAGCAGCAGTACTTC
CDR3: CASSGLNGEEQQYF

J: TRBJ2-7
D: NA
V: TRBV7-8
length: 12
size: once
DNA: TGTGCCAGCAGCTCTATCTCCTACGAGCAGTACTTC
CDR3: CASSSISYEQYF

J: TRBJ2-7
D: NA
V: TRBV7-2
length: 14
size: NA
DNA: TGTGCCAGCAGCTTTGCGCAGGGGAGCCACGAGCAGTACTTC
CDR3: CASSFAQGSHEQYF

J: TRBJ2-1
D: NA
V: TRBV6-1
length: 16
size: NA
DNA: TGTGCCAGCAGTGAAGCAGGACAGAGCTACTACAATGAGCAGTTCTTC
CDR3: CASSEAGQSYYNEQFF

J: TRBJ2-3
D: TRBD1
V: TRBV29-1
length: 14
size: once
DNA: TGCAGCGTTGGAAAGGGACAGGGTGGTGATACGCAGTATTTT
CDR3: CSVGKGQGGDTQYF

J: TRBJ1-6
D: NA
V: TRBV7-2
length: 14
size: few
DNA: TGTGCCAGCAGCTTAGTACAGGGAAATTCACCCCTCCACTTT
CDR3: CASSLVQGNSPLHF

J: TRBJ2-5
D: TRBD2
V: TRBV5-1
length: 15
size: NA
DNA: TGCGCCAGCAGCTCCGTAGCGGGAGGACGGGAGACCCAGTACTTC
CDR3: CASSSVAGGRETQYF

J: TRBJ2-3
D: TRBD2
V: TRBV11-2
length: 18
size: NA
DNA: TGTGCCAGCAGCATAACCGGGACTAGCGGTCTACGGACAGATACGCAGTATTTT
CDR3: CASSITGTSGLRTDTQYF

J: TRBJ2-2
D: NA
V: TRBV19
length: 13
size: NA
DNA: TGTGCCAGTACGCGGCTCTCCACCGGGGAGCTGTTTTTT
CDR3: CASTRLSTGELFF

J: TRBJ1-4
D: NA
V: TRBV7-9
length: 13
size: NA
DNA: TGTGCCAGCATGGGGACACAGAATGAAAAACTGTTTTTT
CDR3: CASMGTQNEKLFF

J: TRBJ1-2
D: NA
V: TRBV5-8
length: 13
size: once
DNA: TGTGCCAGCAGCTTGGTGGCCGGGGAAGGCTACACCTTC
CDR3: CASSLVAGEGYTF

J: TRBJ2-7
D: NA
V: TRBV7-9
length: 13
size: NA
DNA: TGTGCCAGCAGCCCCCAGGGGTTCCGCGAGCAGTACTTC
CDR3: CASSPQGFREQYF

J: TRBJ2-5
D: NA
V: TRBV6-1
length: 18
size: NA
DNA: TGTGCCAGCAGTGAAGGGATGAACGCAGGACCCCTGCAAGAGACCCAGTACTTC
CDR3: CASSEGMNAGPLQETQYF

J: TRBJ2-1
D: NA
V: TRBV11-3
length: 14
size: NA
DNA: TGTGCCAGCAGGGCAGTCCTATCGCCAAATGAGCAGTTCTTC
CDR3: CASRAVLSPNEQFF

J: TRBJ2-1
D: NA
V: TRBV7-2
length: 14
size: NA
DNA: TGTGCCAGCAGCTTTGACAGGATCACTGCAGAGCAGTTCTTC
CDR3: CASSFDRITAEQFF

J: TRBJ1-1
D: NA
V: TRBV29-1
length: 14
size: NA
DNA: TGCAGCGTGGAACAGCCCATAGGACGCACTGAAGCTTTCTTT
CDR3: CSVEQPIGRTEAFF

J: TRBJ1-1
D: NA
V: TRBV2
length: 15
size: NA
DNA: TGTGCCAGCAAGGGTCTGCGCACGATGAACACTGAAGCTTTCTTT
CDR3: CASKGLRTMNTEAFF

J: TRBJ2-5
D: NA
V: TRBV5-1
length: 12
size: NA
DNA: TGCGCCAGCAGCCCGGATGGAGAGACCCAGTACTTC
CDR3: CASSPDGETQYF

J: TRBJ2-3
D: NA
V: TRBV30
length: 13
size: NA
DNA: TGTGCCTGGAAATTTGGCGGGACAGATACGCAGTATTTT
CDR3: CAWKFGGTDTQYF

J: TRBJ2-2
D: TRBD2
V: TRBV4-1
length: 17
size: NA
DNA: TGCGCCAGCAGCCCTGCCGGACTAGCGGGGCTCACCGGGGAGCTGTTTTTT
CDR3: CASSPAGLAGLTGELFF